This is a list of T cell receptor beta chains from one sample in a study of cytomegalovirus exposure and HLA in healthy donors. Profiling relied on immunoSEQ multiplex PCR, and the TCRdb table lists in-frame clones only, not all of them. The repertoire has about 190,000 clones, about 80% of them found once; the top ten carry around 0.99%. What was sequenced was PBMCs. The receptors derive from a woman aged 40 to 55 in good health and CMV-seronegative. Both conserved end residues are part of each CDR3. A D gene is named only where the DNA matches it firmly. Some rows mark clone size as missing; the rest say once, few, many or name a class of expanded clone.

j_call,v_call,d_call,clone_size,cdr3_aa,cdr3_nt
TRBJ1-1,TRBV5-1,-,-,CASSLAAGLNTEAFF,TGCGCCAGCAGCTTGGCGGCAGGGCTGAACACTGAAGCTTTCTTT
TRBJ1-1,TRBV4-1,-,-,CASSQEGGFNTEAFF,TGCGCCAGCAGCCAAGAGGGAGGGTTTAACACTGAAGCTTTCTTT
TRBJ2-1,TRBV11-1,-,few,CASSLGGDNEQFF,TGTGCCAGCAGCTTAGGCGGGGACAATGAGCAGTTCTTC
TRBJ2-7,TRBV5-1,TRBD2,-,CASSFSLAGSSSYEQYF,TGCGCCAGCAGCTTTTCCCTAGCGGGCTCCAGCTCCTACGAGCAGTACTTC
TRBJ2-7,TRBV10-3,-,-,CAISESTRYEQYF,TGTGCCATCAGTGAGTCGACTAGATACGAGCAGTACTTC
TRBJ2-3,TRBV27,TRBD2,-,CASSPQTSGSTADTQYF,TGTGCCAGCAGTCCCCAGACTAGCGGGAGTACCGCAGATACGCAGTATTTT
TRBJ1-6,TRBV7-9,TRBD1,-,CASSLNGQGNSPLHF,TGTGCCAGCAGCTTAAATGGACAGGGTAATTCACCCCTCCACTTT
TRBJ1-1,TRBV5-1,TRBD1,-,CASSFNTGGTEAFF,TGCGCCAGCAGCTTCAACACAGGGGGCACTGAAGCTTTCTTT
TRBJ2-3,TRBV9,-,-,CASSVGRRETDTQYF,TGTGCCAGCAGCGTAGGTAGGAGGGAGACAGATACGCAGTATTTT
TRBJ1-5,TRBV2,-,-,CASTRERAQQPQHF,TGTGCCAGCACCAGGGAAAGGGCTCAGCAGCCCCAGCATTTT
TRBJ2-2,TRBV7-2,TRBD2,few,CASSLAGARETGELFF,TGTGCCAGCAGCTTAGCGGGTGCGCGGGAGACCGGGGAGCTGTTTTTT
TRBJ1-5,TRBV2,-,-,CASSEGTGPNGISNQPQHF,TGTGCCAGCAGTGAAGGGACGGGCCCCAACGGGATTAGCAATCAGCCCCAGCATTTT
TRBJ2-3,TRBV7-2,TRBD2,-,CASSLGWGGRTDTQYF,TGTGCCAGCAGCTTGGGATGGGGCGGGAGGACAGATACGCAGTATTTT
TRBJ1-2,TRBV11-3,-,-,CASSSQQGYGYTF,TGTGCCAGCAGCTCGCAACAGGGATATGGCTACACCTTC
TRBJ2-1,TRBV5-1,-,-,CASSLGTPPLNEQFF,TGCGCCAGCAGCCTCGGGACTCCACCCCTCAATGAGCAGTTCTTC
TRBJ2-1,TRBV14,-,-,CASSHLSVSPGFNEQFF,TGTGCCAGCAGCCACCTCTCTGTATCACCGGGGTTCAATGAGCAGTTCTTC
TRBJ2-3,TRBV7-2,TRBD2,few,CASSFEAGGGADTQYF,TGTGCCAGCAGCTTTGAAGCGGGAGGCGGGGCAGATACGCAGTATTTT
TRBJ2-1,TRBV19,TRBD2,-,CASLPGLAGHNEQFF,TGTGCCAGCCTGCCCGGGCTAGCGGGACACAATGAGCAGTTCTTC
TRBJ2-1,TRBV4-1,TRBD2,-,CSGSPNEQFF,TGTAGCGGGAGCCCTAATGAGCAGTTCTTC
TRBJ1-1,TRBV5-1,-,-,CASSLVLGEGTEAFF,TGCGCCAGCAGCTTGGTTCTAGGGGAGGGAACTGAAGCTTTCTTT
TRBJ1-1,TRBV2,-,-,CASSVDRSTEAFF,TGTGCCAGCAGTGTCGACAGGAGCACTGAAGCTTTCTTT
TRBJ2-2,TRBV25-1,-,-,CASSEWRNTGELFF,TGTGCCAGCAGTGAATGGAGGAACACCGGGGAGCTGTTTTTT
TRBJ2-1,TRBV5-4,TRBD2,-,CASSLTSGRGAYNEQFF,TGTGCCAGCAGCTTGACTAGCGGGAGAGGCGCCTACAATGAGCAGTTCTTC
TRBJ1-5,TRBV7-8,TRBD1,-,CASSLAPGQGFNQPQHF,TGTGCCAGCAGCTTAGCGCCGGGACAGGGCTTCAATCAGCCCCAGCATTTT
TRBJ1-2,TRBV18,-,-,CASSGGFLEGYTF,TGTGCCAGCTCAGGGGGGTTCTTAGAAGGCTACACCTTC
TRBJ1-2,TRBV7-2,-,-,CASSPPPGYGYTF,TGTGCCAGCAGCCCCCCCCCGGGGTATGGCTACACCTTC
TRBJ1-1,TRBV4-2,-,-,CASSRTGKKDTEAFF,TGTGCCAGCAGCCGAACAGGGAAGAAGGACACTGAAGCTTTCTTT
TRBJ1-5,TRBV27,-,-,CASSLSEGNQPQHF,TGTGCCAGCAGTTTATCCGAGGGCAATCAGCCCCAGCATTTT
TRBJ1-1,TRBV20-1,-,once,CSVSLNTEAFF,TGCAGTGTATCCCTGAACACTGAAGCTTTCTTT
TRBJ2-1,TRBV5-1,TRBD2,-,CASSTEGRESDEQFF,TGCGCCAGCAGCACCGAGGGGCGGGAGAGCGATGAGCAGTTCTTC
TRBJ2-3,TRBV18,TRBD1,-,CASSQYRGPDTQYF,TGTGCCAGCTCACAGTACAGGGGACCAGATACGCAGTATTTT
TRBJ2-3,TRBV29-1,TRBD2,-,CSVDGLLAGVTDTQYF,TGCAGCGTTGACGGCCTACTAGCGGGAGTAACAGATACGCAGTATTTT
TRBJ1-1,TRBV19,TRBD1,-,CASSIRRQGAGGRGRAFF,TGTGCCAGTAGTATTCGGCGACAGGGGGCAGGAGGGAGAGGGCGTGCTTTCTTT
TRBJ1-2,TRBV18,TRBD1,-,CASSPSITGQVRGYTF,TGTGCCAGCTCACCCTCGATCACGGGACAGGTCCGTGGCTACACCTTC
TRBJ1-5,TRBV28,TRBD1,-,CASRSDRVNQPQHF,TGTGCCAGCAGATCAGACAGGGTCAATCAGCCCCAGCATTTT
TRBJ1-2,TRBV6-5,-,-,CASSEATYGYTF,TGTGCCAGCAGTGAGGCAACCTATGGCTACACCTTC
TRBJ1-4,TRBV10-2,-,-,CASSEDRIVEKLFF,TGCGCCAGCAGTGAGGACAGGATCGTTGAAAAACTGTTTTTT
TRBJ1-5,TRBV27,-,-,CASSLNRAHSNQPQHF,TGTGCCAGCAGTTTAAACAGGGCGCATAGCAATCAGCCCCAGCATTTT
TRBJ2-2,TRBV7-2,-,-,CASSLGLYVTGELFF,TGTGCCAGCAGCTTGGGACTTTACGTCACCGGGGAGCTGTTTTTT
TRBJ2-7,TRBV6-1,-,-,CASTGSSYEQYF,TGTGCCAGCACCGGGAGCTCCTACGAGCAGTACTTC
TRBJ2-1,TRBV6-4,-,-,CASSAGSDSYNEQFF,TGTGCCAGCAGTGCCGGGAGTGACTCCTACAATGAGCAGTTCTTC
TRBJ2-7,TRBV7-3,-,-,CASSLGAARAYEQYF,TGTGCCAGCAGCTTAGGCGCCGCCAGGGCCTACGAGCAGTACTTC
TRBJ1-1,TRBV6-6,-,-,CASRRPSDYEAFF,TGTGCCAGCAGGAGGCCCTCGGACTACGAAGCTTTCTTT
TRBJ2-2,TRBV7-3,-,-,CASSRQLAANTGELFF,TGTGCCAGCAGCCGACAGCTGGCAGCGAACACCGGGGAGCTGTTTTTT
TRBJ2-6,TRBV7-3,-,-,CASSPTPGISGANVLTF,TGTGCCAGCAGCCCGACACCGGGAATCTCTGGGGCCAACGTCCTGACTTTC
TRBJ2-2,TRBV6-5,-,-,CASSYITGELFF,TGTGCCAGCAGTTACATAACCGGGGAGCTGTTTTTT
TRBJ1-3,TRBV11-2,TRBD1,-,CASSFPDRAPGNTIYF,TGTGCCAGCAGCTTCCCCGACAGGGCTCCTGGAAACACCATATATTTT
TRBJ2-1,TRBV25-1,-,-,CASSVGTSPANEQFF,TGTGCCAGCAGTGTGGGGACTTCTCCAGCGAATGAGCAGTTCTTC
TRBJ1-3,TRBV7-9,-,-,CASSRAGYSGNTIYF,TGTGCCAGCAGCCGAGCGGGCTACTCTGGAAACACCATATATTTT
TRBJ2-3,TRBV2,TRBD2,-,CASSSGLAGVTDTQYF,TGTGCCAGCAGCTCCGGTCTAGCGGGAGTCACAGATACGCAGTATTTT
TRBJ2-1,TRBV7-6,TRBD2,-,CASTPTSGRGNEQFF,TGTGCCAGCACCCCGACTAGCGGGAGGGGTAATGAGCAGTTCTTC
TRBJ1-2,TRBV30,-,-,CAWSVLAGYGYTF,TGTGCCTGGAGTGTACTGGCAGGGTATGGCTACACCTTC
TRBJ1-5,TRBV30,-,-,CAWSVGAEAQHF,TGTGCCTGGAGTGTAGGAGCGGAGGCCCAGCATTTT